This T cell receptor beta chain comes out of a study of OX40 agonist ivuxolimab in advanced cancers. For the study at large: The mean age was approximately 60 years, ranging from 23 to 79, with under 90% of participants male. Study-wide results and caveats: Average numbers of expanded clones were greater in CD8+ T cells than in CD4+. At doses 0.1 to 3.0 mg/kg, CD4+ and CD8+ clones expanded.

As concerns this clone: As yet, its antigen is unknown.

The CDR3 sequence is 15 residues long. Germline loops: CDR1 LGHNA, CDR2 YNFKEQ. V shed 3 bases and J 2 bases; nucleotides not matched to a gene: 4. Exclusion of a patient followed from autoimmune disease history or systemic immunosuppression. TCRdb's copy holds only in-frame clones and misses some; the assay was immunoSEQ multiplex PCR. The sample has 30,000 to 35,000 clones; roughly 80% are singletons. The chain carries TRBV4-2 and TRBJ1-5, with 7 nucleotides matching TRBD1. The source is an adult with an advanced solid tumor such as melanoma, head and neck, liver or kidney cancer. The source was CD4+ or CD8+ T cells sorted from blood, collected in a trial of the OX40 agonist ivuxolimab. For the CDR3, the DNA is TGTGCCAGCAGCCATACAGGGGAGGGCAATCAGCCCCAGCATTTT. It translates to CASSHTGEGNQPQHF.